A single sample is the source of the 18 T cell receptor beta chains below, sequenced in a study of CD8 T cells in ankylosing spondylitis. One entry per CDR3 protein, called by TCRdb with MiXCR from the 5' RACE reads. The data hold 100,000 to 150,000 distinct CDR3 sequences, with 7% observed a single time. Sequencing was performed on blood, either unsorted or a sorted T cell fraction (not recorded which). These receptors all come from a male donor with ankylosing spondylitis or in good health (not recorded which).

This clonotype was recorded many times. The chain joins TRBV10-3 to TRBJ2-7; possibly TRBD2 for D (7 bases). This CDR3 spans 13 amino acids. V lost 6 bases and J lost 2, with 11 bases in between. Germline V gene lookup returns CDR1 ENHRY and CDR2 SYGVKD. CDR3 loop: CAIRGGGPYEQYF. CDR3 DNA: TGTGCCATCAGAGGGGGGGGCCCCTACGAGCAGTACTTC.

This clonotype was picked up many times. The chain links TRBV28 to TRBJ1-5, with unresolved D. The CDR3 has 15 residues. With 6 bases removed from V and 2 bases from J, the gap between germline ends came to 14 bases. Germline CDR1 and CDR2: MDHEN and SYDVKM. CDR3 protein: CASRGVEGGNQPQHF. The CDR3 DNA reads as TGTGCCAGCAGGGGAGTTGAGGGAGGCAATCAGCCCCAGCATTTT.

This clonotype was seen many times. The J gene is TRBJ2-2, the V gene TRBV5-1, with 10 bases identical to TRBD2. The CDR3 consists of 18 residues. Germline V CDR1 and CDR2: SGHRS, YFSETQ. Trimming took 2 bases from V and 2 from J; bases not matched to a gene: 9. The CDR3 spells CASSFKAGGPENTGELFF. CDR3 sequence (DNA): TGCGCCAGCAGCTTCAAAGCGGGAGGGCCGGAAAACACCGGGGAGCTGTTTTTT.

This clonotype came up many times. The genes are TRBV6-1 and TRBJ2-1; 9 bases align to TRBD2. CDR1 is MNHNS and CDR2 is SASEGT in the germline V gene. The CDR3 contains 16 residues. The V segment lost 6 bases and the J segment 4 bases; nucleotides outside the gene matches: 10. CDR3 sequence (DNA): TGTGCCAGCAGGACAACGACTAGCGGCTTTTACAATGAGCAGTTCTTC. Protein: CASRTTTSGFYNEQFF.

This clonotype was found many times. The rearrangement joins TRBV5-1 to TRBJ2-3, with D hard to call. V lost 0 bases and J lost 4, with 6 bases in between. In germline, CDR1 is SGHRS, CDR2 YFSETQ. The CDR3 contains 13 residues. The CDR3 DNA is TGCGCCAGCAGCTTGGAGCGCGCAGATACGCAGTATTTT. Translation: CASSLERADTQYF.

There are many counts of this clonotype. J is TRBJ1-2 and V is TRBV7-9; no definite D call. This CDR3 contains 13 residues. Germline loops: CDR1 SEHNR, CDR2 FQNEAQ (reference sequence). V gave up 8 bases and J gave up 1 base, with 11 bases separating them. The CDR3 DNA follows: TGTGCCAGCCGGGAAGTCCTTAACTATGGCTACACCTTC. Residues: CASREVLNYGYTF.

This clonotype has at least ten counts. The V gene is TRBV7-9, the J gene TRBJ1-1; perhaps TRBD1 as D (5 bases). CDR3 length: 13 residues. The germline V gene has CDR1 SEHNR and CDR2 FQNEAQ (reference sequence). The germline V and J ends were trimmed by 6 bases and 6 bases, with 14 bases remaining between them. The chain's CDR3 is CASSLTERAEAFF. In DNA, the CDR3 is TGTGCCAGCAGTTTGACAGAACGGGCTGAAGCTTTCTTT.

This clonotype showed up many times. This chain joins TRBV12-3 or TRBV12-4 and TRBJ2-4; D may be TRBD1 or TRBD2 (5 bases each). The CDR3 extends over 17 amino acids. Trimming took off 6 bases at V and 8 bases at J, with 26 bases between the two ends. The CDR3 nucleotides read TGTGCCAGCAGCAAGAGGGTAGGGGCACTGGGAAGTGACATTCAGTACTTC. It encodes CASSKRVGALGSDIQYF.

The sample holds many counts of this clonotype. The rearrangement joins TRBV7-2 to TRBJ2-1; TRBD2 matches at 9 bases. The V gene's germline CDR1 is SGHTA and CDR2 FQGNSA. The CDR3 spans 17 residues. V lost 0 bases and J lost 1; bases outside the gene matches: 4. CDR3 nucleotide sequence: TGTGCCAGCAGCTTAGCTCCTAGCGGGACGTCCTACAATGAGCAGTTCTTC. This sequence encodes CASSLAPSGTSYNEQFF.

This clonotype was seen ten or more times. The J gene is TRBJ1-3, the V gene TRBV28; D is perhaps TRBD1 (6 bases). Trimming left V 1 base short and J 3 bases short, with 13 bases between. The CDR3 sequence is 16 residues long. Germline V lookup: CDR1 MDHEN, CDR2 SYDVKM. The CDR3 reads CASSLLYREFGNTIYF. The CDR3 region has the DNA TGTGCCAGCAGTTTATTGTACAGGGAGTTTGGAAACACCATATATTTT. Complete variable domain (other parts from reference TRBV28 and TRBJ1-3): DVKVTQSSRYLVKRTGEKVFLECVQDMDHENMFWYRQDPGLGLRLIYFSYDVKMKEKGDIPEGYSVSREKKERFSLILESASTNQTSMYLCASSLLYREFGNTIYFGEGSWLTVV.

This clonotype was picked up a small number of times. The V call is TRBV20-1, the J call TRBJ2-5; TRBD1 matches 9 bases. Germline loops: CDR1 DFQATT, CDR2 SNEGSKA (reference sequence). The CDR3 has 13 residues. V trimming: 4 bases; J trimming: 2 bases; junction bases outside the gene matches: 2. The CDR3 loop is CSATDRGQETQYF. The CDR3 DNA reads TGCAGTGCTACAGACAGGGGGCAAGAGACCCAGTACTTC.

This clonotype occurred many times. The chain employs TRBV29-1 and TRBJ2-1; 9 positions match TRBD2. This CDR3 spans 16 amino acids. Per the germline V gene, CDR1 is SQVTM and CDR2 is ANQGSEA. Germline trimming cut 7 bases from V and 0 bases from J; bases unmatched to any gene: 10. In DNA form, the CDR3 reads TGCAGCGCCAGGAAGACTAGCGGAAGCTCCTACAATGAGCAGTTCTTC. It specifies CSARKTSGSSYNEQFF.

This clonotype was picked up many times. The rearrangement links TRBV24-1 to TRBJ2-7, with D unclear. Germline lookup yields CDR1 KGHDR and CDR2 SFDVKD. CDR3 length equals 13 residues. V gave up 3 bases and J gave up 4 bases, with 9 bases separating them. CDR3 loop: CATSDPSDYEQYF. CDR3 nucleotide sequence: TGTGCCACCAGTGATCCCTCGGATTACGAGCAGTACTTC.

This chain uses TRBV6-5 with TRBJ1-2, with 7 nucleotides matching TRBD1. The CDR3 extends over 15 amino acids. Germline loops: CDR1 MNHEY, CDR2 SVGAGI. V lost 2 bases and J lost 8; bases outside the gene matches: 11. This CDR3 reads CASSYGWQGEAGYTF. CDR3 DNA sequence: TGTGCCAGCAGTTACGGGTGGCAGGGGGAGGCGGGCTACACCTTC.

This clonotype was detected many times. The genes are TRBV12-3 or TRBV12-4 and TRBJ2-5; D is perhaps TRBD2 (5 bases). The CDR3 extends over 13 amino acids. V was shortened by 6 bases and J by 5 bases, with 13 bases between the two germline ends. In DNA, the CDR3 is TGTGCCAGCAGGGACTTCGCGGAGGAGACCCAGTACTTC. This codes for CASRDFAEETQYF.

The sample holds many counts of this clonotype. Here the CDR3 reads CASSWAVPDNSPLHF. The DNA for the CDR3 is TGTGCCAGTAGTTGGGCTGTTCCCGATAATTCACCCCTCCACTTT. This sequence joins TRBV19 and TRBJ1-6; no definite D call. CDR3 length equals 15 residues. CDR1 is LNHDA, CDR2 SQIVND, per germline (reference sequence). V was shortened by 5 bases and J by 5 bases, with 13 bases between the two germline ends.

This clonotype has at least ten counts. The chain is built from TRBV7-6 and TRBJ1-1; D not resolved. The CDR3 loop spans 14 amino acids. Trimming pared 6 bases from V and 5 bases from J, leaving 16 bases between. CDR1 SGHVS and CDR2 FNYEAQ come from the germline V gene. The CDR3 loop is CASSLTVVDTEAFF. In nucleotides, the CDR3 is TGTGCCAGCAGTTTAACAGTAGTTGATACTGAAGCTTTCTTT.

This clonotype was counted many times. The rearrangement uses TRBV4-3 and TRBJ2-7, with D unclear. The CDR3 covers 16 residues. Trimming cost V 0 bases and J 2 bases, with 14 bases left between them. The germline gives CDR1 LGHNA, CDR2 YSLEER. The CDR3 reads CASSQDLGQATYEQYF. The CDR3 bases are TGCGCCAGCAGCCAAGATCTTGGGCAGGCTACCTACGAGCAGTACTTC.